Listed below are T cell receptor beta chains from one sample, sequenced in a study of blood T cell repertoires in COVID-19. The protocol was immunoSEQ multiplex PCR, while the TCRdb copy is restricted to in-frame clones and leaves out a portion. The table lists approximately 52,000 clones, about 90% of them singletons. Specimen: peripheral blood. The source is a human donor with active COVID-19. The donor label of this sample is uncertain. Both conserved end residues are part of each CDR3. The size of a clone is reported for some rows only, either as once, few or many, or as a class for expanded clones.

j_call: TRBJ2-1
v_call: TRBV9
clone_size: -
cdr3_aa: CASSERGGRDEQFF

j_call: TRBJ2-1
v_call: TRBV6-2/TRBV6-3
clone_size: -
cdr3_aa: CASSYLAGGPQVDEQFF

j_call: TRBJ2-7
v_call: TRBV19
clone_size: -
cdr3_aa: CASSIGLTYEQYF

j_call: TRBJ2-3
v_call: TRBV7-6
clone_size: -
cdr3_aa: CASSLAGQGIGTDTQYF

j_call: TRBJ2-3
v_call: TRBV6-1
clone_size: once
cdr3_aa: CASSEAGYSTDTQYF

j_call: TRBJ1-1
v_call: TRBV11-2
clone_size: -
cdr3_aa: CASSLGQSNTEAFF

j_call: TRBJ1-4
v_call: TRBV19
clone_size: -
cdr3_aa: CASSWTGGEKLFF

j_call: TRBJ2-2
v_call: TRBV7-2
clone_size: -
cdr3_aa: CASSLAGRFWGPGGELFF

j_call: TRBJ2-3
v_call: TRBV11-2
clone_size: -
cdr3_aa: CASSLMTGSTDTQYF

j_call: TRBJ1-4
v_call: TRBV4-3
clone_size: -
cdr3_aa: CASSQDPQPGNEKLFF

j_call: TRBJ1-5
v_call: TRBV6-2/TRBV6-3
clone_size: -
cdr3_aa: CASSYVPGATYSNQPQHF

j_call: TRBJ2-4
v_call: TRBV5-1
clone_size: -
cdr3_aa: CASSLGVAKNIQYF

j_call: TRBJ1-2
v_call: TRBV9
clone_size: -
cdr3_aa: CASSASWRTNYGYTF

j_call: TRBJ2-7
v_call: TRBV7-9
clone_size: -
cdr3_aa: CASSWDSSYEQYF

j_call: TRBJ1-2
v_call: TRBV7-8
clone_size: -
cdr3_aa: CASSLDKDYGYTF

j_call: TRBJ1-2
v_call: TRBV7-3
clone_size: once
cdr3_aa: CASSSRPNFGYTF

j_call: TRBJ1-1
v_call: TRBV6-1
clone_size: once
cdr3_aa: CASSELTDLEAFF

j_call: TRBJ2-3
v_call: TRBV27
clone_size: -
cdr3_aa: CASRSTSGWAGADTQYF

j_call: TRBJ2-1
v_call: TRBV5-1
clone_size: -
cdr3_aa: CASSLRGQRTSGGEQFF

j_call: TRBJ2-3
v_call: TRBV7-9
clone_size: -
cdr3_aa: CASTPTGSSTDTQYF

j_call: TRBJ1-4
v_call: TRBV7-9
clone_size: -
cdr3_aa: CASSQGRGNEKLFF

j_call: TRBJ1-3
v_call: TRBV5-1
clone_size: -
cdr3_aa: CASSVTGISGNTIYF

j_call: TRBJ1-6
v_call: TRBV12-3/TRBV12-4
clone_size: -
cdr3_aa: CASSLTGFSPLHF

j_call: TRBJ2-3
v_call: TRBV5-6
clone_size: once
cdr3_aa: CASSGRSQGDTQYF

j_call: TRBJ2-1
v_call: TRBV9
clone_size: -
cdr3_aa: CASSKQGGSYNEQFF

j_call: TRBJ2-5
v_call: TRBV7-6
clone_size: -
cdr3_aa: CASSLAGQGLSQETQYF

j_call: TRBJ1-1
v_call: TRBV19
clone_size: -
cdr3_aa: CASRGILGTGNTEAFF

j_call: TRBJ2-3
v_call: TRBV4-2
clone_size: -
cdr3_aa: CASSQRTSGTDTQYF

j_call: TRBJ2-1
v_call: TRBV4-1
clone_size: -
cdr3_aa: CASSPPGLATSEQFF

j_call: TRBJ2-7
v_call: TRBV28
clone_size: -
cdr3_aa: CASSPTGGGYYEQYF

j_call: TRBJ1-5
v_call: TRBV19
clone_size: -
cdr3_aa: CATSVRNQPQHF